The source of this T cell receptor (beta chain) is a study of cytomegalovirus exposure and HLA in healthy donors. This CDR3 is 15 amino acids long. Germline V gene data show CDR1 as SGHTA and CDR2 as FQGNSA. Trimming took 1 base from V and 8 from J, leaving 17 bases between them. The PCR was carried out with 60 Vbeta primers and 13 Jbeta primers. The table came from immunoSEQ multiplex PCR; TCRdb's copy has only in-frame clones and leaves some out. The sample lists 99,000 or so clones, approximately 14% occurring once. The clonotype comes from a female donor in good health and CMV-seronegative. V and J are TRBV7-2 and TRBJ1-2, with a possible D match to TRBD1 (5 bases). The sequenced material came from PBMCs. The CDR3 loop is CASSLVFSGPFGYTF. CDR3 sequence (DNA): TGTGCCAGCAGCTTAGTCTTTTCAGGGCCCTTCGGCTACACCTTC.